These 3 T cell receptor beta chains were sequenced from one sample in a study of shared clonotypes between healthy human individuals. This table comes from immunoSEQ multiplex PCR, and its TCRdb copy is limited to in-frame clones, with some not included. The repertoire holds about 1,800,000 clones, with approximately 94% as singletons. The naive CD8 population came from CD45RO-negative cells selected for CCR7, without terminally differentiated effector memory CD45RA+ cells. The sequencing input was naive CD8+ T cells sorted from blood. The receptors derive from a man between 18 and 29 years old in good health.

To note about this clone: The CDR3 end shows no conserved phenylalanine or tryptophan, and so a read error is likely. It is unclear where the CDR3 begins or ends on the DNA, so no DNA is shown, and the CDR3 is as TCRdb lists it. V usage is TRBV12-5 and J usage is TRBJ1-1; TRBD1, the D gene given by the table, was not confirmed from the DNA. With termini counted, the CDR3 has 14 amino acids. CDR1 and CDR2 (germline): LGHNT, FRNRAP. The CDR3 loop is CASGLKGRDRVLDL.

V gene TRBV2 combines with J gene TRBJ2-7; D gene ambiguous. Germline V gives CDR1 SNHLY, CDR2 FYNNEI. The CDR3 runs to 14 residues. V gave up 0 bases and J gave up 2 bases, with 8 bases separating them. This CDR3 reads CASSEARSTYEQYF. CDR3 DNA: TGTGCCAGCAGTGAAGCGAGGTCGACCTACGAGCAGTACTTC.

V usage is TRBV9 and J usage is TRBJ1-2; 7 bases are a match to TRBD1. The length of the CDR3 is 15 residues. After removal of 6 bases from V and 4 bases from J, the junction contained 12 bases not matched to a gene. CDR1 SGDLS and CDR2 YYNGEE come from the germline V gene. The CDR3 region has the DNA TGTGCCAGCACCCCGACAGGGACGGCGATCTATGGCTACACCTTC. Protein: CASTPTGTAIYGYTF.